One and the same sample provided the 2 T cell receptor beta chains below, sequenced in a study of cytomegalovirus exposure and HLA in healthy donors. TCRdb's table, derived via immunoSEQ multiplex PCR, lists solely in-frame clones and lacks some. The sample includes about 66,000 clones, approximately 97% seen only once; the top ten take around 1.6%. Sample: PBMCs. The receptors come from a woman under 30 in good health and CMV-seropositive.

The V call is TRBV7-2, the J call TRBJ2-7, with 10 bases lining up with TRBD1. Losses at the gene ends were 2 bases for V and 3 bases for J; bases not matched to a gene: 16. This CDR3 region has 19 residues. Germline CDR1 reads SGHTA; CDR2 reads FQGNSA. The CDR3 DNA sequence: TGTGCCAGCAGCTTACCCGGGACAGGGGTGACCGCTGATAACTACGAGCAGTACTTC. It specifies CASSLPGTGVTADNYEQYF. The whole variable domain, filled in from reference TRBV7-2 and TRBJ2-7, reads GAGVSQSPSNKVTEKGKDVELRCDPISGHTALYWYRQSLGQGLEFLIYFQGNSAPDKSGLPSDRFSAERTGGSVSTLTIQRTQQEDSAVYLCASSLPGTGVTADNYEQYFGPGTRLTVT.

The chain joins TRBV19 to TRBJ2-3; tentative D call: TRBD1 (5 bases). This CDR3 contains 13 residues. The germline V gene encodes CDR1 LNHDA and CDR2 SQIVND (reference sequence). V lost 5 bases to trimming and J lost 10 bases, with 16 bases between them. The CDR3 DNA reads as TGTGCCAGTAGTCTCCGACAGAGGTCACCGCAGTATTTT. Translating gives CASSLRQRSPQYF.